The 8 T cell receptor beta chains below were found in one sample sequenced in a study of blood T cell repertoires in COVID-19. Sequencing used immunoSEQ multiplex PCR; TCRdb keeps in-frame clones, though not all of them. The sample holds around 170,000 clones, 70% to 90% seen once. What was sequenced was peripheral blood. These receptor sequences come from a man aged 50 to 59 with active or convalescent COVID-19.

The rearrangement links TRBV4-1 to TRBJ2-2; D ambiguous. The germline gives CDR1 MGHRA, CDR2 YSYEKL. V lost 0 bases and J 8 bases, leaving 13 bases between the germline ends. The CDR3 runs 15 residues. The CDR3 sequence: CASSQDSVVVGELFF. The CDR3 DNA follows: TGCGCCAGCAGCCAAGATTCGGTGGTGGTAGGGGAGCTGTTTTTT.

The genes are TRBV19 and TRBJ1-1, with 10 nucleotides matching TRBD1. Germline values: CDR1 LNHDA, CDR2 SQIVND (reference sequence). V shed 6 bases, J shed 4 bases, and the junction held 8 bases outside the gene matches. This CDR3 contains 15 residues. CDR3: CASSDRGRTSTEAFF. Here the CDR3 DNA reads TGTGCCAGTAGCGACAGGGGGCGCACCAGCACTGAAGCTTTCTTT.

The J gene is TRBJ2-5, the V gene TRBV7-2, with 9 positions matching TRBD2. This CDR3 spans 14 amino acids. Germline CDR1 and CDR2: SGHTA and FQGNSA. The V gene end was trimmed by 5 bases and the J gene end by 7 bases; junction bases not matched to a gene: 8. The CDR3 nucleotides are TGTGCCAGCAGCCCCATAGCGGGGGAGGTGACCCAGTACTTC. Amino acid sequence: CASSPIAGEVTQYF.

The rearrangement uses TRBV29-1 and TRBJ1-1; 10 bases line up with TRBD1. This CDR3 has 13 amino acids. CDR1 is SQVTM and CDR2 is ANQGSEA in the germline V gene. V was clipped by 7 bases and J by 1 base; unmatched bases: 3. In DNA, the CDR3 is TGCAGCGCCAGGGACAGGGGGAACACTGAAGCTTTCTTT. Translated, it gives CSARDRGNTEAFF.

CDR3 in amino acids: CSVSPGTGVYEQFF. Written as DNA, the CDR3 is TGCAGCGTTTCCCCTGGGACAGGGGTCTATGAGCAGTTCTTC. This chain links TRBV29-1 with TRBJ2-1; 10 nucleotides agree with TRBD1. Germline CDR1 reads SQVTM; CDR2 reads ANQGSEA. V trimming: 5 bases; J trimming: 8 bases; junction bases outside the gene matches: 9. The CDR3 runs to 14 residues.

The rearrangement links TRBV28 to TRBJ2-2; D unclear. The CDR3 loop spans 14 amino acids. The V end was cut by 3 bases, the J end by 3 bases, with 8 bases between. The V gene's germline CDR1 is MDHEN and CDR2 SYDVKM. CDR3 nucleotides: TGTGCCAGCAGTTTCGGCAGGCACACCGGGGAGCTGTTTTTT. The encoded protein is CASSFGRHTGELFF.

This chain joins TRBV7-9 and TRBJ1-2; 9 bases are shared with TRBD1. V was clipped by 1 base and J by 5 bases; unmatched bases: 2. The CDR3 runs to 14 residues. The germline gives CDR1 SEHNR, CDR2 FQNEAQ (reference sequence). The CDR3 bases are TGTGCCAGCAGCTTAGTGGACAGGGGTTATGGCTACACCTTC. Amino acid sequence: CASSLVDRGYGYTF.

The J gene is TRBJ1-2, the V gene TRBV4-3, with 9 nucleotides matching TRBD1. The V and J ends lost 10 bases and 2 bases, in that order; junction bases with no gene match: 8. The CDR3 has 14 residues. Germline V gene lookup returns CDR1 LGHNA and CDR2 YSLEER. CDR3 nucleotides: TGCGCCACCCAGCCTGGACAGGGGAACTATGGCTACACCTTC. It encodes CATQPGQGNYGYTF.